This T cell receptor beta chain originates from a study of shared clonotypes between healthy human individuals. Study in general: Donors consisted of a couple of women and a few men between 18 and 49.

Naive CD8 cells comprised CD45RO-negative, CCR7-positively selected cells, excluding terminally differentiated effector memory CD45RA+ cells. This CDR3 region has 13 residues. Germline assignment: CDR1 SEHNR and CDR2 FQNEAQ (reference sequence). V lost 7 bases, J lost 2 bases, and 2 bases stayed unmatched. Profiling relied on immunoSEQ multiplex PCR, and the TCRdb table lists in-frame clones only, not all of them. The table includes around 1.9 million clones, approximately 94% detected once. Source material: naive CD8+ T cells from PBMCs. This chain connects TRBV7-9 to TRBJ2-7, with 10 bases aligning to TRBD1. The receptor's source is a young man in good health. Some clones in this sample may be carry-over from other donors' samples. The CDR3 bases are TGTGCCAGCACGGGACAGGGGACCTACGAGCAGTACTTC. Its protein product is CASTGQGTYEQYF.